The T cell receptor (beta chain) described here comes from a study of graft-versus-host responses after intestinal transplantation. Study summary: Transplants given to recipients were multivisceral, liver-intestinal, or isolated intestinal. After anti-thymocyte globulin induction, recipients took tacrolimus and steroids for three to four years.

With V trimmed by 5 bases and J by 5 bases, 11 bases remained unmatched. CDR3 size: 16 residues. Germline V gene sequence: CDR1 SGHRS, CDR2 YFSETQ. Clones were sequenced by immunoSEQ multiplex PCR, and TCRdb holds only the in-frame ones, with some missing. The sample lists under 20,000 clones, about 33% seen once, with 3% to 4% in the top ten. Co-plating was performed using 200,000 CFSE-labeled responder cells and 200,000 irradiated, violet-dye-labeled stimulator cells. Sorting was performed after the reaction on proliferating CFSE-low CD3+CD4+ and CD3+CD8+ responders. The specimen was alloreactive CD4+ T cells from a mixed lymphocyte reaction culture, collected before intestinal transplant. The subset is: CFSE-low proliferating T cells sorted from approximately 6-day pre-transplant mixed lymphocyte reaction (GvH or HvG direction). The clonotype comes from a human patient who received an intestinal transplant. V is TRBV5-1 and J is TRBJ2-3, with 10 bases matching TRBD2. CDR3 in amino acids: CASSTPERGGRDTQYF. CDR3 in DNA: TGCGCCAGCAGTACGCCAGAGCGGGGGGGCCGAGATACGCAGTATTTT.